The 3 T cell receptor beta chains in this list originate from one sample, sequenced in a study of lymphopenia after photon versus proton radiotherapy. Method: immunoSEQ multiplex PCR; TCRdb's copy keeps in-frame clones and lacks some. This sample yields approximately 150,000 clones, of which 88% are seen a single time; around 4.6% belongs to the top ten. Sequenced material: peripheral blood, taken from a patient treated with photon-based radiotherapy. The receptors here all came from a man aged 45-65 years with gastric cancer.

The V gene is TRBV29-1, the J gene TRBJ2-5, with TRBD2 identical over 7 bases. The CDR3 is made up of 12 amino acids. The junction had 5 bases not matched to a gene; V was cut back by 6 bases and J by 4 bases. Per germline, CDR1 SQVTM and CDR2 ANQGSEA. CDR3 sequence: CSVAGVGETQYF. CDR3 sequence (DNA): TGCAGCGTCGCGGGAGTAGGAGAGACCCAGTACTTC.

The J gene is TRBJ1-1, the V gene TRBV18; possibly TRBD1 for D (6 bases). The CDR3 is made up of 16 amino acids. CDR1 is KGHSH and CDR2 is LQKENI in the germline V gene. V lost 3 bases to trimming and J lost 4 bases, with 18 bases between them. The CDR3 bases are TGTGCCAGCTCACCGATTGAGGGGGAGGTCGGCACTGAAGCTTTCTTT. Encoded protein: CASSPIEGEVGTEAFF.

V is TRBV5-1 and J is TRBJ2-6; tentative D call: TRBD1 (6 bases). CDR1 is SGHRS, CDR2 YFSETQ, per germline. Trimming removed 2 bases at V and 4 bases at J, with 10 bases between. The CDR3 loop spans 15 amino acids. The CDR3 DNA follows: TGCGCCAGCAGCTTTGGGGGCGGAGGGGCCAACGTCCTGACTTTC. Its translation: CASSFGGGGANVLTF.